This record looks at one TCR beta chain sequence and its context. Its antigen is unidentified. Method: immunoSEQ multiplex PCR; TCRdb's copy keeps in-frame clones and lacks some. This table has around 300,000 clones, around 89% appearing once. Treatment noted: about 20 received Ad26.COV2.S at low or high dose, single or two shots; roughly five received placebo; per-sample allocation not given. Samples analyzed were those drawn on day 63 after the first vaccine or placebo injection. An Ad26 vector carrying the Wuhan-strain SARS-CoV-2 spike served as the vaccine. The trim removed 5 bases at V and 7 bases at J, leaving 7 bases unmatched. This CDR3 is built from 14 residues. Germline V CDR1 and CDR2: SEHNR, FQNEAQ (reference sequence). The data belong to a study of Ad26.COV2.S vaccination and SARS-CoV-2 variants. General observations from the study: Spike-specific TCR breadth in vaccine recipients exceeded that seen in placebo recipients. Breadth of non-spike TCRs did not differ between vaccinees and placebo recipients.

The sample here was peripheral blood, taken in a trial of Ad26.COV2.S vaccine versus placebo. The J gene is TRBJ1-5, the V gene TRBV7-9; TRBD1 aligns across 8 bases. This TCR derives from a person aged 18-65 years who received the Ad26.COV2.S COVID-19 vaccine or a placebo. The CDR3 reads CASSPGTGTQPQHF. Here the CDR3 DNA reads TGTGCCAGCAGCCCCGGGACAGGAACCCAGCCCCAGCATTTT.